Each of the 26 T cell receptor beta chains below was sequenced from the same sample in a study of blood T cell repertoires in COVID-19. Clones were read by immunoSEQ multiplex PCR, and TCRdb kept only the in-frame ones, dropping some. The sample lists 300,000 to 350,000 clones, roughly nine tenths occurring once. Material: peripheral blood. Receptors originate from a woman between 55 and 75 years old with COVID-19, enrolled during active disease.

The chain links TRBV19 to TRBJ2-7; 12 bases match TRBD2. With 3 bases clipped from V and 3 bases from J, the junction kept 3 bases outside the gene matches. This CDR3 spans 15 amino acids. The germline CDR1 and CDR2 sequences are LNHDA and SQIVND (reference sequence). CDR3 sequence reads: CASSMPSGGDYEQYF. CDR3 DNA: TGTGCCAGTAGTATGCCTAGCGGGGGGGACTACGAGCAGTACTTC.

The rearrangement links TRBV6-5 to TRBJ1-5; D possibly corresponds to TRBD1 (6 bases). Trimming left V 10 bases short and J 4 bases short, with 14 bases between. The CDR3 spans 13 residues. CDR1 is MNHEY and CDR2 is SVGAGI in the germline V gene. CDR3 DNA sequence: TGTGCCATGGGGGTACAGGGAAATCAGCCCCAGCATTTT. It specifies CAMGVQGNQPQHF.

Here the CDR3 DNA reads TGTGCCAGCAGGAAAGGGGGCTCTTATAATTCACCCCTCCACTTT. This sequence encodes CASRKGGSYNSPLHF. J is TRBJ1-6 and V is TRBV6-4, with 7 bases fitting TRBD1. The CDR3 has 15 residues. Losses at the gene ends were 6 bases for V and 4 bases for J; bases not matched to a gene: 6. Per the germline V gene, CDR1 is MRHNA and CDR2 is SNTAGT.

The rearrangement joins TRBV11-1 to TRBJ1-4, with 7 bases lining up with TRBD1. Germline values: CDR1 SGHAT, CDR2 FQDESV (reference sequence). The CDR3 length is 13 residues. The ends lost 5 bases at V and 8 bases at J; junction bases unmatched: 5. DNA for the CDR3: TGTGCCAGCAGCGTGACAGGGTACGAAAAACTGTTTTTT. This translates into CASSVTGYEKLFF.

The V gene is TRBV5-1, the J gene TRBJ2-7; 9 nucleotides match TRBD1. Losses at the gene ends were 0 bases for V and 5 bases for J; bases not matched to a gene: 3. CDR3 length: 14 amino acids. The germline V gene encodes CDR1 SGHRS and CDR2 YFSETQ. CDR3: CASSLGDRDNEQYF. The CDR3 region has the DNA TGCGCCAGCAGCTTGGGGGACAGGGACAACGAGCAGTACTTC. Full variable domain (outside the CDR3, taken from reference TRBV5-1 and TRBJ2-7): KAGVTQTPRYLIKTRGQQVTLSCSPISGHRSVSWYQQTPGQGLQFLFEYFSETQRNKGNFPGRFSGRQFSNSRSEMNVSTLELGDSALYLCASSLGDRDNEQYFGPGTRLTVT.

The chain combines TRBV2 with TRBJ2-7, with 11 bases identical to TRBD2. Trimming at V came to 8 bases and at J to 5 bases, leaving 8 bases not matched to a gene. Germline V gene lookup returns CDR1 SNHLY and CDR2 FYNNEI. The CDR3 sequence is 14 residues long. Written as DNA, the CDR3 is TGTGCCAGCCCCAGAACTAGCGGGGGACACGAGCAGTACTTC. Encoded protein: CASPRTSGGHEQYF.

The V call is TRBV5-1, the J call TRBJ2-3; 8 bases map to TRBD1. Looked up from germline, CDR1 is SGHRS and CDR2 is YFSETQ. V shed 4 bases and J 0 bases; nucleotides not matched to a gene: 7. The CDR3 is made up of 16 amino acids. Here the CDR3 reads CASSGMRDRSTDTQYF. The CDR3 DNA reads as TGCGCCAGCAGCGGAATGCGGGACAGGAGCACAGATACGCAGTATTTT.

This clone was seen only a few times. The rearrangement joins TRBV12-5 to TRBJ1-2, with 7 bases aligning to TRBD1. Looked up from germline, CDR1 is LGHNT and CDR2 is FRNRAP. The CDR3 length is 13 residues. J lost 5 bases, V lost 6 bases, and 6 bases had no gene match. CDR3 region: CASGPDRRYGYTF. The CDR3 DNA follows: TGTGCTAGTGGCCCGGACAGGCGGTATGGCTACACCTTC. Complete variable domain (other parts from reference TRBV12-5 and TRBJ1-2): DARVTQTPRHKVTEMGQEVTMRCQPILGHNTVFWYRQTMMQGLELLAYFRNRAPLDDSGMPKDRFSAEMPDATLATLKIQPSEPRDSAVYFCASGPDRRYGYTFGSGTRLTVV.

The V gene is TRBV19, the J gene TRBJ1-3; D is unclear. Germline loops: CDR1 LNHDA, CDR2 SQIVND (reference sequence). V lost 2 bases and J 0 bases, leaving 8 bases between the germline ends. The CDR3 contains 15 residues. This CDR3 is CASSITWASGNTIYF. The CDR3 DNA sequence: TGTGCCAGTAGTATAACATGGGCCTCTGGAAACACCATATATTTT.

V is TRBV30 and J is TRBJ2-7; D perhaps matches TRBD2 (7 bases). Germline values: CDR1 GTSNPN, CDR2 SVGIG (reference sequence). The CDR3 consists of 13 residues. V dropped 7 bases and J dropped 4 bases, with 17 bases sitting between them. The CDR3 nucleotides are TGTGCCTCAGTCAGGGGAGGGGAGTACGAGCAGTACTTC. As protein: CASVRGGEYEQYF.

V gene TRBV29-1 combines with J gene TRBJ2-5; D gene uncertain. V lost 7 bases, J lost 1 base, and 13 bases lay in between. Germline V lookup: CDR1 SQVTM, CDR2 ANQGSEA. This CDR3 is 13 amino acids long. As DNA, the CDR3 is TGCAGCGCCTCCGACGGGTTCCAAGAGACCCAGTACTTC. Protein product: CSASDGFQETQYF.

The V and J genes are TRBV28 and TRBJ2-7; 8 bases are shared with TRBD1. The germline CDR1 and CDR2 sequences are MDHEN and SYDVKM. The CDR3 sequence is 16 residues long. With 6 bases clipped from V and 2 bases from J, the junction kept 12 bases outside the gene matches. The CDR3 bases are TGTGCCAGCAGGGCTTCGGACAGGGTGGGTCCCTACGAGCAGTACTTC. This gives the protein CASRASDRVGPYEQYF.

The chain couples TRBV4-1 to TRBJ1-6; tentatively, D is TRBD1 (6 bases). In germline, CDR1 is MGHRA, CDR2 YSYEKL. This CDR3 has 17 amino acids. Trimming shortened V by 1 base and J by 3 bases, and 13 bases separated the two germline ends. The CDR3 protein is CASSQVGQNRYNSPLHF. The CDR3 DNA is TGCGCCAGCAGCCAAGTCGGACAGAATCGCTATAATTCACCCCTCCACTTT.

This chain connects TRBV19 to TRBJ1-1; D gene uncertain. Trimming cost V 5 bases and J 4 bases, with 11 bases left between them. This CDR3 region has 13 residues. From germline, CDR1 is LNHDA and CDR2 SQIVND (reference sequence). CDR3 in DNA: TGTGCCAGTAGTGTCGACGGGATCACTGAAGCTTTCTTT. It codes for CASSVDGITEAFF. Supplemented by reference TRBV19 and TRBJ1-1, the full variable domain reads DGGITQSPKYLFRKEGQNVTLSCEQNLNHDAMYWYRQDPGQGLRLIYYSQIVNDFQKGDIAEGYSVSREKKESFPLTVTSAQKNPTAFYLCASSVDGITEAFFGQGTRLTVV.

The chain uses TRBV6-5 and TRBJ1-2, with D uncertain. Germline CDR1 reads MNHEY; CDR2 reads SVGAGI. The germline V and J ends were trimmed by 0 bases and 4 bases, with 12 bases remaining between them. CDR3 length equals 15 residues. The CDR3 loop reads CASSYSRGQSYGYTF. The CDR3 coding sequence is TGTGCCAGCAGTTACTCTCGGGGTCAGAGCTATGGCTACACCTTC.

The chain employs TRBV20-1 and TRBJ1-4; D unresolved. Between the trimmed V and J ends, which lost 3 bases and 8 bases, there was a span of 19 bases. The CDR3 loop spans 15 amino acids. Germline V CDR1 and CDR2: DFQATT, SNEGSKA (reference sequence). CDR3 DNA: TGCAGTGCTAGTTACGGGGTGTGGTCAACAGAAAAACTGTTTTTT. It translates to CSASYGVWSTEKLFF.

The chain links TRBV29-1 to TRBJ1-4; 8 bases map to TRBD1. This CDR3 has 14 residues. The V gene end was trimmed by 6 bases and the J gene end by 11 bases; junction bases not matched to a gene: 14. CDR1 SQVTM and CDR2 ANQGSEA come from the germline V gene. The CDR3 here is CSVTLTGEKEKLFF. CDR3 nucleotide sequence: TGCAGCGTCACCTTGACAGGGGAAAAAGAGAAACTGTTTTTT.

DNA for the CDR3: TGTGCCAGTAGTATTCTTCTGACGGGCGGGTATGGCTACACCTTC. Translating gives CASSILLTGGYGYTF. The J gene is TRBJ1-2, the V gene TRBV19; no definite D call. Germline-derived CDR1 and CDR2 are LNHDA and SQIVND (reference sequence). The V end was cut by 3 bases, the J end by 5 bases, with 16 bases between. There are 15 residues in the CDR3.

The rearrangement links TRBV6-4 to TRBJ1-6; D gene ambiguous. Between the trimmed V and J ends, which lost 6 bases and 5 bases, there was a span of 11 bases. The CDR3 spans 14 residues. The germline V gene has CDR1 MRHNA and CDR2 SNTAGT. The CDR3 DNA reads as TGTGCCAGCAGGCTTCACGGGGATAATTCACCCCTCCACTTT. Residues: CASRLHGDNSPLHF.

This chain uses TRBV4-2 with TRBJ1-1, with D possibly matching TRBD1 (6 bases). V gave up 0 bases and J gave up 1 base, with 9 bases separating them. This CDR3 contains 15 residues. Per germline, CDR1 LGHNA and CDR2 YNFKEQ. The CDR3 region has the DNA TGTGCCAGCAGCCAAGATACAGGGACGAACACTGAAGCTTTCTTT. Protein: CASSQDTGTNTEAFF.

This chain connects TRBV2 to TRBJ1-2; possibly TRBD1 for D (5 bases). V dropped 3 bases and J dropped 5 bases, with 19 bases sitting between them. Germline V gene sequence: CDR1 SNHLY, CDR2 FYNNEI. The CDR3 is 16 residues long. The CDR3: CASSDRGADNQYGYTF. CDR3 bases: TGTGCCAGCAGTGATAGGGGCGCCGACAATCAATATGGCTACACCTTC.

V is TRBV10-3 and J is TRBJ1-2; perhaps TRBD1 as D (5 bases). Deletions cut 0 bases from V and 2 bases from J, with 7 bases between. The CDR3 has 14 residues. Germline CDR1 and CDR2: ENHRY and SYGVKD. The CDR3 region is CAISESRGNYGYTF. The CDR3 nucleotides read TGTGCCATCAGTGAGTCAAGGGGAAACTATGGCTACACCTTC.

This chain links TRBV2 with TRBJ1-1; 9 bases fit TRBD1. CDR1 SNHLY and CDR2 FYNNEI come from the germline V gene. CDR3 length equals 14 residues. V lost 5 bases, J lost 3 bases, and 4 bases stayed unmatched. CDR3 sequence (DNA): TGTGCCAGCAGTCGACAGGGGGGTTACACTGAAGCTTTCTTT. Translated: CASSRQGGYTEAFF. The full variable domain, in which reference TRBV2 and TRBJ1-1 provide the parts outside the CDR3, is EPEVTQTPSHQVTQMGQEVILRCVPISNHLYFYWYRQILGQKVEFLVSFYNNEISEKSEIFDDQFSVERPDGSNFTLKIRSTKLEDSAMYFCASSRQGGYTEAFFGQGTRLTVV.

As concerns this clone: Other DNA sequences in this specimen translate into the identical CDR3. This chain connects TRBV5-1 to TRBJ2-7, with D maybe TRBD1 (5 bases). The CDR3 consists of 14 residues. Trimming removed 0 bases at V and 1 base at J, with 8 bases between. Germline values: CDR1 SGHRS, CDR2 YFSETQ. CDR3 in DNA: TGCGCCAGCAGCTTGGGGTCAGGGTCCTACGAGCAGTACTTC. This gives the protein CASSLGSGSYEQYF.

The chain joins TRBV5-4 to TRBJ1-1; D is undetermined. The CDR3 length is 14 residues. Germline CDR1 reads SGHNT; CDR2 reads YYREEE (reference sequence). V was cut by 2 bases and J by 2 bases, with 10 bases left in between. As DNA, the CDR3 is TGTGCCAGCAGCTTTGCGGCGGGTAACACTGAAGCTTTCTTT. Amino acids: CASSFAAGNTEAFF.

The chain links TRBV3-1 (or the pseudogene TRBV3-2) to TRBJ2-1; TRBD2 is a possible D gene (6 bases). This CDR3 spans 15 amino acids. CDR1 and CDR2 from the germline V gene are LGHDT and YNNKEL (reference sequence). V lost 3 bases, J lost 7 bases, and 16 bases lay in between. The CDR3 DNA follows: TGTGCCAGCAGCCATGCCCCTGCGGGGAGAAATGAGCAGTTCTTC. It translates to CASSHAPAGRNEQFF.